This T cell receptor beta chain was observed in a study of T-cell reconstitution after alpha-beta-depleted transplantation in children. CDR1 and CDR2 (germline): LGHDT, YNNKEL (reference sequence). CDR3 length: 14 amino acids. The V and J ends lost 3 bases and 5 bases, in that order; junction bases with no gene match: 3. The library targeted TCRbeta and was prepared with unique molecular identifiers. Using its own MiXCR run on the PCR reads, TCRdb lists one record per CDR3 protein. The data show about 230,000 distinct CDR3 sequences, with around 9.5% seen just once and around 6% held by the top ten. In this sample, this clonotype turned up many times.

The receptor comes from a human donor who donated a stem cell graft to a child with acute lymphoblastic leukemia. The V gene is TRBV3-1, the J gene TRBJ1-5; 8 nucleotides line up with TRBD1. The sample was PBMCs from the stem cell graft donor, taken from the stem cell graft. This CDR3 reads CASSQDREDQPQHF. The CDR3, as DNA: TGTGCCAGCAGCCAGGACAGGGAGGATCAGCCCCAGCATTTT.